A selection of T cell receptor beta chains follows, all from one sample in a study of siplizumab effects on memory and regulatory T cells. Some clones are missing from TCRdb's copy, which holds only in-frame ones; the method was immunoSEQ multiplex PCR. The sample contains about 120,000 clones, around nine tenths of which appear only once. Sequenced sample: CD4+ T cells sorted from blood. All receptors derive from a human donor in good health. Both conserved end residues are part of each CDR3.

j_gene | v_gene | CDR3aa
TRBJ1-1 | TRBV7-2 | CASSLVLGTNTEAFF
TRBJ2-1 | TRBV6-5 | CASRTGQAEFF
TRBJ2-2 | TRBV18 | CASSPYTGELFF
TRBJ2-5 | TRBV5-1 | CASSLAGNAPETQYF
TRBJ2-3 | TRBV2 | CASSEWRGAFTDTQYF
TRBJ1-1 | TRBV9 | CASSVGRGRAEAFF
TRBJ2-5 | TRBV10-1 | CATNISGGHQETQYF
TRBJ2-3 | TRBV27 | CASTLGGRRTDTQYF
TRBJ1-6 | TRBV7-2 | CASSRGEIYNSPLHF
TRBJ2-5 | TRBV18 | CASSPASGGQETQYF
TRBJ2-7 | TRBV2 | CASSDVIVSSGQYF
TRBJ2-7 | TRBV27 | CASSPGQGSSSYEQYF
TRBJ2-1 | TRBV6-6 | CASSYGDPRDNEQFF
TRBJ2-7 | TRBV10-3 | CASLLAGGREQYF